The 8 T cell receptor beta chains given below trace back to one sample, sequenced in a study of blood T cell repertoires in COVID-19. Libraries were prepared by immunoSEQ multiplex PCR; TCRdb keeps only in-frame clonotypes and omits some of them. The sample holds a few hundred thousand clones; about nine tenths are singletons and the top ten take around 10%. Sequenced input: peripheral blood. These TCRs come from a woman aged 25 to 39 with COVID-19, enrolled during active disease.

The chain joins TRBV7-9 to TRBJ1-2; 10 nucleotides agree with TRBD1. The germline CDR1 and CDR2 sequences are SEHNR and FQNEAQ (reference sequence). The CDR3 spans 15 residues. The ends lost 1 base at V and 7 bases at J; junction bases unmatched: 6. The CDR3 DNA is TGTGCCAGCAGCTTAGAAGACAGGGGGCGGAGTGGCTACACCTTC. Translating it yields CASSLEDRGRSGYTF.

V and J are TRBV27 and TRBJ1-6, with a possible D match to TRBD1 (5 bases). The CDR3 extends over 12 amino acids. The germline V gene encodes CDR1 MNHEY and CDR2 SMNVEV (reference sequence). Trimming shortened V by 1 base and J by 12 bases, and 7 bases separated the two germline ends. The CDR3, as DNA: TGTGCCAGCAGTTTATTCCAGGGACCCCTCCACTTT. Residues: CASSLFQGPLHF.

J is TRBJ1-1 and V is TRBV7-6; perhaps TRBD1 as D (5 bases). This CDR3 has 14 residues. Between the trimmed V and J ends, which lost 7 bases and 5 bases, there was a span of 17 bases. Per the germline V gene, CDR1 is SGHVS and CDR2 is FNYEAQ. CDR3 loop: CASTSPGGSTEAFF. The CDR3 DNA reads as TGTGCCAGCACCTCCCCGGGGGGATCAACTGAAGCTTTCTTT. Full variable domain (remainder filled in from reference TRBV7-6 and TRBJ1-1): GAGVSQSPRYKVTKRGQDVALRCDPISGHVSLYWYRQALGQGPEFLTYFNYEAQQDKSGLPNDRFSAERPEGSISTLTIQRTEQRDSAMYRCASTSPGGSTEAFFGQGTRLTVV.

The V gene is TRBV4-1, the J gene TRBJ1-5; TRBD1 is a possible D gene (6 bases). Looked up from germline, CDR1 is MGHRA and CDR2 is YSYEKL. The CDR3 is 16 residues long. V lost 3 bases and J 2 bases, leaving 14 bases between the germline ends. Here the CDR3 DNA reads TGCGCCAGCAGCCACCGACAGGCTGGTGGCAATCAGCCCCAGCATTTT. The encoded protein is CASSHRQAGGNQPQHF.

In its sample, this clone was seen a few times. The chain joins TRBV28 to TRBJ1-4, with 9 bases lining up with TRBD1. The germline CDR1 and CDR2 sequences are MDHEN and SYDVKM. CDR3 size: 12 residues. V was clipped by 6 bases and J by 8 bases; unmatched bases: 1. The CDR3 DNA reads TGTGCCAGCAGGGACAGGGGAGAAAAACTGTTTTTT. This codes for CASRDRGEKLFF.

The chain uses TRBV27 and TRBJ1-6; no clear D gene. Germline CDR1 is MNHEY and CDR2 is SMNVEV (reference sequence). The CDR3 length is 15 residues. V lost 4 bases to trimming and J lost 6 bases, with 13 bases between them. Here the CDR3 DNA reads TGTGCCAGCAGTTCCCTGGTCGGAGGTAATTCACCCCTCCACTTT. Translation gives CASSSLVGGNSPLHF.

CDR3 DNA: TGTGCCAGCCGTTCTGGGGCCAACGTCCTGACTTTC. Translating gives CASRSGANVLTF. The chain uses TRBV19 and TRBJ2-6; no clear D. Germline V gives CDR1 LNHDA, CDR2 SQIVND (reference sequence). The germline V and J ends were trimmed by 9 bases and 1 base, with 4 bases remaining between them. The length of the CDR3 is 12 residues.

This chain uses TRBV2 with TRBJ2-3, with 10 positions matching TRBD1. In germline, CDR1 is SNHLY, CDR2 FYNNEI. This CDR3 spans 16 amino acids. V lost 6 bases, J lost 1 base, and 7 bases stayed unmatched. The CDR3 sequence: CASSEGQGLGTDTQYF. CDR3 coding DNA: TGTGCCAGCAGCGAGGGACAGGGGTTGGGCACAGATACGCAGTATTTT.